One T cell receptor (beta chain) is described in this entry. This clone's antigen is unknown. The sample holds no much larger clone one base away, and base qualities are not on file. The data originate from a study of CD4 T cells in relation to SARS-CoV-2 and coronaviruses (dated by TCRdb to the early 2020s). With respect to the entire study: In the ViraFEST assay, PBMCs were grown with antigen for about eleven days, and TCR beta CDR3s were then sequenced to identify antigen-specific clonal expansions. An HIV-1 Nef peptide pool or a no-peptide culture served as the negative reference condition. The Adaptive Biotechnologies TCR-sequencing kit was used to sequence samples from a few pre-COVID donors and the naive versus memory experiments, whereas other data were Illumina-based. Expansion assays from other donors in the study were sequenced with a different, Illumina-based TCR-beta assay. At the level of individual TCR clonotypes, the study measured memory CD4+ T cell crossreactivity between SARS-CoV-2 spike protein and common cold coronavirus spike proteins. Shared crossreactive spike epitopes were mapped to their HLA restriction using patient-derived lymphoblastoid cell lines.

What the work shows at the level of the full study, not this receptor alone: Significantly weaker SARS-CoV-2-driven expansion was shown by crossreactive clones than by monoreactive clones, consistent with antigenic imprinting. No donor contributed both pre-pandemic and post-infection samples, which limited tracing the source of pre-existing responses. In about 60% of donors, memory CD4+ clonotypes turned up that crossrecognized SARS-CoV-2 and at least one common cold coronavirus spike. Small numbers of patients and of tested TCRs were a limitation of the study. Since the crossreactivity analysis centred on spike protein, crossreactivity against other viral proteins was not assessed.

The CDR3 runs 16 amino acids, cysteine and phenylalanine included. Only CDR3 DNA remains: 48 bases, in frame from the first base. Per the germline V gene, SGDLS is the CDR1 and YYNGEE is the CDR2. V is trimmed back by 0 bases and J by 1 base, and the junction contains 4 bases that no gene match accounts for. Library preparation used the immunoSEQ multiplex PCR assay. In the paper's pipeline: Preprocessing removed nonproductive sequences and CDR3s not starting with C, not ending with F or W, or shorter than 7 amino acids. The MANAFEST web app was used to call antigen-specific clonotypes on the basis of expansion compared with the reference and with other culture wells. To be counted as positive, a clone had to show significant expansion compared with the reference culture, at an FDR below 0.05, in 2 of 3 replicate wells. Positive clones also required significant expansion versus all other tandem wells and an odds ratio above 5. CDR3 homology was measured as pairwise Levenshtein distance, computed with the stringdist R package after trimming three terminal residues from each end. Entries here come from immuneACCESS through TCRdb and include only in-frame sequences with V and J called. Some clones fail to appear in such tables; in the studies checked, an unresolved V gene covers under half of the shortfall, and the cause of the remainder is unknown. That table gives V, J and clone size, and the DNA gave D and trimming. The sample table holds just under 20,000 clones, of which about 86% were seen once. The ten most abundant clones make up roughly 10% of the sample.

CD4+ T cells from unexposed donors were collected before the COVID-19 pandemic (2011-2018). Following 10 days of culture, the EasySep CD4+ T cell isolation kit was used to isolate CD4+ T cells. As cell numbers permitted, CD4+ T cells from unexposed donors were tested for reactivity to SARS-CoV-2 S and N and to four common cold coronavirus spike pools. Two million PBMCs per well were cultured in IMDM with roughly 5.5% human AB serum and 8.5 to 10 IU/ml IL-2. Half of the culture medium was replaced with fresh IL-2-containing medium on days 3 and 7. Each peptide culture condition was generally run in triplicate replicate wells. The leukapheresis product for the unexposed donors was obtained through commercial purchase. Ficoll-Paque PLUS gradient centrifugation was used to isolate PBMCs from leukapheresis product or whole blood. PBMCs were either used fresh in the expansion assay or cryopreserved at -140 degrees C. The QIAamp Micro DNA Kit was used to extract genomic DNA from the CD4+ T cells.

This sequence uses TRBV9 and TRBJ2-1, and TRBD2 matches 7 of the central bases. The receptor comes from a human donor in good health. Sequencing input: CD4+ T cells from PBMCs, cultured in vitro. The CDR3 region: CASSVGLADSYNEQFF. In nucleotide form, the sequence is TGTGCCAGCAGCGTAGGGCTAGCGGATTCCTACAATGAGCAGTTCTTC.